The 19 T cell receptor beta chains below were found in one sample sequenced in a study of STAT5B mutations in CD4+ large granular lymphocyte leukemia (dated by TCRdb to the early 2020s). Receptors were amplified or captured by the immunoSEQ multiplex PCR assay. Not all clones reach the TCRdb copy of this immuneACCESS table, which keeps in-frame sequences only. Checked studies attribute under half of the gap to unresolved V genes and leave the rest unexplained. Present in this sample are over 25,000 clones, roughly 80% of which were seen just once. Roughly 4.4% of the sample is held by the ten biggest clonotypes. The sample taken for sequencing was CD4+ T cells from blood buffy coats. The receptors were sampled from a human donor in good health.

The CDR3 loop is CASSPTGELFF. The CDR3 DNA follows: TGTGCCAGCAGCCCGACCGGGGAGCTGTTTTTT. The rearrangement uses TRBV21-1 and TRBJ2-2; the table names TRBD2, a call not compared with the DNA. TRBV21-1 is a pseudogene locus. The CDR3 consists of 11 residues.

The CDR3 bases are TGTGCCAGCGGACAGGGATTAAGTCAGCCCCAGCATTTT. Protein: CASGQGLSQPQHF. The chain employs TRBV6-1 and TRBJ1-5; 8 positions agree with TRBD1. V was clipped by 8 bases and J by 6 bases; unmatched bases: 6. Germline loops: CDR1 MNHNS, CDR2 SASEGT. The CDR3 loop spans 13 amino acids.

The chain links TRBV7-6 to TRBJ2-3; TRBD1 or TRBD2 may be the D gene (5 bases each). CDR3 length equals 14 residues. V was clipped by 5 bases and J by 4 bases, with 13 bases between them. CDR1 SGHVS and CDR2 FNYEAQ come from the germline V gene. The CDR3 DNA reads TGTGCCAGCAGCCTCGGGGCCCCCCCAGATACGCAGTATTTT. It is translated as CASSLGAPPDTQYF.

The chain couples TRBV10-3 to TRBJ2-5; a possible D gene is TRBD2 (6 bases). Trimming took off 6 bases at V and 4 bases at J, with 12 bases between the two ends. The CDR3 is made up of 13 amino acids. Germline loops: CDR1 ENHRY, CDR2 SYGVKD. The CDR3 here is CAISTRLGETQYF. As DNA, the CDR3 is TGTGCCATCAGCACCAGACTAGGAGAGACCCAGTACTTC.

The table lists this clone with a few counts. The chain combines TRBV2 with TRBJ2-7, with 7 bases matching TRBD2. Per the germline V gene, CDR1 is SNHLY and CDR2 is FYNNEI. This CDR3 is built from 13 residues. With V trimmed by 7 bases and J by 2 bases, 5 bases remained unmatched. CDR3 protein: CASIASGTYEQYF. CDR3 coding DNA: TGTGCCAGCATCGCTAGCGGTACCTACGAGCAGTACTTC.

The chain combines TRBV19 with TRBJ2-7; D remains ambiguous. The ends were cut back, 4 bases at V and 1 base at J, with 11 bases in the middle. There are 14 residues in the CDR3. CDR1 and CDR2 (germline): LNHDA, SQIVND (reference sequence). Here the CDR3 DNA reads TGTGCCAGTAGTAGTCAGGTCGCGTCCTACGAGCAGTACTTC. Amino acids: CASSSQVASYEQYF.

V is TRBV5-1 and J is TRBJ2-1, with TRBD2 matching over 11 bases. With V trimmed by 1 base and J by 4 bases, 1 base remained unmatched. Germline loops: CDR1 SGHRS, CDR2 YFSETQ. The CDR3 has 15 residues. The CDR3 coding sequence is TGCGCCAGCAGCTTGTCTAGCGGGAGGTACAATGAGCAGTTCTTC. As protein: CASSLSSGRYNEQFF.

The chain combines TRBV5-1 with TRBJ1-4; tentatively, D is TRBD1 (5 bases). The V end lost 4 bases, the J end lost 3 bases, and 13 bases lay between the germline ends. Germline V gene sequence: CDR1 SGHRS, CDR2 YFSETQ. The CDR3 extends over 15 amino acids. The CDR3 DNA is TGCGCCAGCAGCACAGGTTCTTCTGCTAATGAAAAACTGTTTTTT. Its translation: CASSTGSSANEKLFF.

Only one count was recorded for this clone. The chain uses TRBV28 and TRBJ2-3; the D is unclear. The germline V gene has CDR1 MDHEN and CDR2 SYDVKM. The CDR3 is made up of 13 amino acids. Trimming took 3 bases from V and 6 from J, leaving 10 bases between them. For the CDR3, the DNA is TGTGCCAGCAGTTTCGTCAACCGGGATACGCAGTATTTT. This encodes CASSFVNRDTQYF.

V and J are TRBV2 and TRBJ2-2; D is unresolved. This CDR3 spans 11 amino acids. V was clipped by 8 bases and J by 5 bases, with 6 bases between them. Germline V gene lookup returns CDR1 SNHLY and CDR2 FYNNEI. The CDR3 DNA reads as TGTGCCAGCCTCGAGACCGGGGAGCTGTTTTTT. Translation gives CASLETGELFF.

The V gene is TRBV7-2, the J gene TRBJ1-1; D is unclear. Germline V gene lookup returns CDR1 SGHTA and CDR2 FQGNSA. V was trimmed by 5 bases and J by 8 bases, leaving 12 bases between them. This CDR3 spans 12 amino acids. CDR3 sequence: CASSLGFREAFF. The CDR3 region has the DNA TGTGCCAGCAGCCTCGGTTTCCGAGAAGCTTTCTTT.

The genes are TRBV5-1 and TRBJ1-1, with a possible D match to TRBD1 (6 bases). V lost 5 bases and J 4 bases, leaving 18 bases between the germline ends. CDR3 length: 15 residues. Germline V gene sequence: CDR1 SGHRS, CDR2 YFSETQ. The CDR3 bases are TGCGCCAGCAGGCGGGACACTGCCTGGGGCACTGAAGCTTTCTTT. This gives the protein CASRRDTAWGTEAFF.

The rearrangement joins TRBV27 to TRBJ1-4, with unresolved D. V lost 0 bases, J lost 6 bases, and 5 bases lay in between. The CDR3 contains 13 residues. Germline CDR1 MNHEY, CDR2 SMNVEV (reference sequence). The CDR3 DNA follows: TGTGCCAGCAGTTTATCGGGATATGAAAAACTGTTTTTT. Amino acid sequence: CASSLSGYEKLFF.

The chain uses TRBV28 and TRBJ2-2; tentative D call: TRBD2 (6 bases). The CDR3 has 15 amino acids. V lost 3 bases and J lost 6, with 14 bases in between. The germline CDR1 and CDR2 sequences are MDHEN and SYDVKM. In DNA form, the CDR3 reads TGTGCCAGCAGTTTTAGGAGGGGCTTCCCCGGGGAGCTGTTTTTT. Residues: CASSFRRGFPGELFF.

The chain links TRBV19 to TRBJ1-1; possible D gene TRBD1, 5 bases. Germline V gives CDR1 LNHDA, CDR2 SQIVND (reference sequence). The CDR3 extends over 15 amino acids. With 3 bases removed from V and 0 bases from J, the gap between germline ends came to 11 bases. The CDR3 DNA reads TGTGCCAGTAGTATTCAGAGGGGAATGAACACTGAAGCTTTCTTT. Translated: CASSIQRGMNTEAFF.

The V gene is TRBV28, the J gene TRBJ2-7; D gene ambiguous. With 2 bases removed from V and 2 bases from J, the gap between germline ends came to 4 bases. Germline lookup yields CDR1 MDHEN and CDR2 SYDVKM. This CDR3 contains 12 residues. The CDR3 DNA reads as TGTGCCAGCAGTTTAGCGACCTACGAGCAGTACTTC. It specifies CASSLATYEQYF.

The V gene is TRBV10-1, the J gene TRBJ2-7; 9 nucleotides line up with TRBD2. J gave up 3 bases and V 5 bases, and 2 bases lay outside the gene matches. The germline V gene has CDR1 WNHNN and CDR2 SYGVQD (reference sequence). This CDR3 is built from 13 residues. CDR3 sequence: CASSRTSDYEQYF. The CDR3 coding sequence is TGCGCCAGCAGTCGGACTAGCGACTACGAGCAGTACTTC.

As DNA, the CDR3 is TGCGCCAGCAGCTTTACAGGGGGGTACAATGAGCAGTTCTTC. This codes for CASSFTGGYNEQFF. The V call is TRBV5-1, the J call TRBJ2-1, with 8 nucleotides matching TRBD1. V was clipped by 2 bases and J by 4 bases; unmatched bases: 2. The CDR3 is 14 amino acids. Germline V gives CDR1 SGHRS, CDR2 YFSETQ.

The DNA for the CDR3 is TGCAGCGTTAGGACAGGGGGGCGCAATGAGCAGTTCTTC. Translated, it gives CSVRTGGRNEQFF. The chain is built from TRBV29-1 and TRBJ2-1; 10 bases fit TRBD1. The CDR3 extends over 13 amino acids. The ends lost 5 bases at V and 6 bases at J; junction bases unmatched: 4. The germline V gene encodes CDR1 SQVTM and CDR2 ANQGSEA.